This record concerns one TCR beta chain sequence. Antigen unknown. These data come from a study of OX40 agonist ivuxolimab in advanced cancers. General study points: Among the least clonally expanded were partial responders at 0.1-3.0 mg/kg.

Sequenced by immunoSEQ multiplex PCR; TCRdb stores in-frame clones only, minus some. The table lists approximately 46,000 clones, roughly 90% of them singletons, with around 19% in the top ten. V lost 6 bases to trimming and J lost 4 bases; unmatched junction nucleotides: 10. The CDR3 is 16 residues long. CDR1 and CDR2 from the germline V gene are LNHDA and SQIVND (reference sequence). Blood samples were obtained at baseline, cycle 4 day 1, and cycle 7 day 1. The rearrangement joins TRBV19 to TRBJ2-1; 9 nucleotides line up with TRBD2. Specimen: CD4+ or CD8+ T cells sorted from blood, collected in a trial of the OX40 agonist ivuxolimab. This sequence originates from an adult with an advanced solid tumor such as melanoma, head and neck, liver or kidney cancer. The CDR3: CASSPTLAGVYNEQFF. The CDR3 nucleotides read TGTGCCAGTAGCCCGACCTTAGCGGGGGTTTACAATGAGCAGTTCTTC.